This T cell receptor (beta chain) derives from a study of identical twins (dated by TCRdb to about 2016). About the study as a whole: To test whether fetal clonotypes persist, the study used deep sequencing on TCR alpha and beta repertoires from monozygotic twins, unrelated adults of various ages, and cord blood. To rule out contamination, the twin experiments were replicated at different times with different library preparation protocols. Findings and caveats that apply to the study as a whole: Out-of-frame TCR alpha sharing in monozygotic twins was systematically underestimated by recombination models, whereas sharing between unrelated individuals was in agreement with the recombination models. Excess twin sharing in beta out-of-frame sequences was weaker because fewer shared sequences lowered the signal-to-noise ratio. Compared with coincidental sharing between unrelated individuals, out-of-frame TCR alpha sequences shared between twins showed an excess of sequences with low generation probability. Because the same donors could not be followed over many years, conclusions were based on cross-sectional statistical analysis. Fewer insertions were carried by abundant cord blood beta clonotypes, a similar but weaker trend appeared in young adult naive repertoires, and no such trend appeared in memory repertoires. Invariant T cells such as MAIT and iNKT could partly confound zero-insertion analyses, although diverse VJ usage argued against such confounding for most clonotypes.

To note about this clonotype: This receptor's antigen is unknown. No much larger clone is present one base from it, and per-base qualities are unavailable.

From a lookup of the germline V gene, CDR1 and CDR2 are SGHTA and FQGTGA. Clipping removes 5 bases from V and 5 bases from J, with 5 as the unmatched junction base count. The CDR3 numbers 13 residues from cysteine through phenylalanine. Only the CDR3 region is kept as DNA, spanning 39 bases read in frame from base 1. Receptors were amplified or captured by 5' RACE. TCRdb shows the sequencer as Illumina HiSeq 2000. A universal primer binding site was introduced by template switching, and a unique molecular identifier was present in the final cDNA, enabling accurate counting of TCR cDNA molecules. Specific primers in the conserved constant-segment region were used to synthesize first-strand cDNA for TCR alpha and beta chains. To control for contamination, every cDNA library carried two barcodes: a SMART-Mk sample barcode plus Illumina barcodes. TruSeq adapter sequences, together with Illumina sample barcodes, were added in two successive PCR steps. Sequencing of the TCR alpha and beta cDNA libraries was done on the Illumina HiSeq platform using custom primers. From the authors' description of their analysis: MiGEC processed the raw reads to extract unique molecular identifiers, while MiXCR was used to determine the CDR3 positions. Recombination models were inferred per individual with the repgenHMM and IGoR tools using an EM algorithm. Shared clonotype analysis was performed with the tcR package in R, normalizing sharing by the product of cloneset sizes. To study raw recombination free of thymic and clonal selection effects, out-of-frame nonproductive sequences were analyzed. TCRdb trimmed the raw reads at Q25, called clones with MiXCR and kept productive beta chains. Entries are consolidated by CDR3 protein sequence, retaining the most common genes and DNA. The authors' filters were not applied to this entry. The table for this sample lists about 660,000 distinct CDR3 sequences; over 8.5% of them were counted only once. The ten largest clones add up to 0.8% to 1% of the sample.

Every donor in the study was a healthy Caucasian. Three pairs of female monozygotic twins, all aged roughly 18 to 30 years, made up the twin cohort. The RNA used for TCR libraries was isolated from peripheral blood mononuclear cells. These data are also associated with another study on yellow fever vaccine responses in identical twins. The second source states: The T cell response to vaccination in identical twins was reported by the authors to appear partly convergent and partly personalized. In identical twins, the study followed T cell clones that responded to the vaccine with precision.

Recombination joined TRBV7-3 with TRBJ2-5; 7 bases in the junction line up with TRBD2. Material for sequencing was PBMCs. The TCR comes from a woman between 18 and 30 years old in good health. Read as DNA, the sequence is TGTGCCAGCAGCCCGACTAGCTTGGAGACCCAGTACTTC. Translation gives CASSPTSLETQYF.